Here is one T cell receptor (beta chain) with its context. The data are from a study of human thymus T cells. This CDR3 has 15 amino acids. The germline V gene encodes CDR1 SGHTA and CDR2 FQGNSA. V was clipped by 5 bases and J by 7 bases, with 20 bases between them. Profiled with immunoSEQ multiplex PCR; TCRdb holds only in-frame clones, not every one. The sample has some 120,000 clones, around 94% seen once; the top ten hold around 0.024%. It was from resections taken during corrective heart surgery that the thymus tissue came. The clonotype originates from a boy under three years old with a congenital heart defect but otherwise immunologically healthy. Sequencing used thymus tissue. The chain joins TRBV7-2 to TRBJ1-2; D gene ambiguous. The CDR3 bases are TGTGCCAGCAGCCCCAGACATCGGTTTGAGCTTGGCTACACCTTC. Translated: CASSPRHRFELGYTF.